The 15 T cell receptor beta chains below all came from one sample that was sequenced in a study of blood T cells in healthy people across ages. A sample-barcoded 5' primer and a J-beta primer mix were used in a second PCR of roughly 6 to 12 cycles. One entry per CDR3 protein results from TCRdb running MiXCR on the 5' RACE reads. Of 650,000 or so distinct CDR3 sequences detected, over 40% appear once; the ten largest clones hold roughly 13%. The sequenced sample was blood. Every receptor here comes from a woman over 75 in good health.

There are many counts of this clonotype. The rearrangement joins TRBV12-3 or TRBV12-4 to TRBJ2-6; no firm D call. This CDR3 has 16 residues. With 3 bases removed from V and 0 bases from J, the gap between germline ends came to 9 bases. CDR3 DNA: TGTGCCAGCAGTTTGGTGGTGTTCTCTGGGGCCAACGTCCTGACTTTC. Translated, it gives CASSLVVFSGANVLTF.

This clonotype has a single count. A much more abundant neighbour one base away suggests this may be a read error. The rearrangement uses TRBV20-1 and TRBJ2-3; D remains unclear. Per germline, CDR1 DFQATT and CDR2 SNEGSKA (reference sequence). The CDR3 spans 17 residues. V was clipped by 7 bases and J by 3 bases, with 26 bases between them. The CDR3 bases are TGCAGTGTCGCGAACTCATACGTACCGGGTAAAACAGATACGCAGTATTTT. This translates into CSVANSYVPGKTDTQYF.

This rearrangement joins TRBV7-2 to TRBJ2-5, with TRBD1 matching over 12 bases. Germline loops: CDR1 SGHTA, CDR2 FQGNSA. This CDR3 comprises 16 residues. V gave up 1 base and J gave up 2 bases; unmatched junction bases: 2. The DNA for the CDR3 is TGTGCCAGCAGCTTAGGGGACAGGGGGCATCAAGAGACCCAGTACTTC. Protein product: CASSLGDRGHQETQYF.

This chain uses TRBV12-3 or TRBV12-4 with TRBJ1-1; D unclear. Deletions cut 8 bases from V and 0 bases from J, with 13 bases between. The CDR3 extends over 14 amino acids. For the CDR3, the DNA is TGTGCCAGCCGACCGGGAAACATGAACACTGAAGCTTTCTTT. Translated, it gives CASRPGNMNTEAFF.

As for this clonotype: With a much larger clone just one base away, this may be a read error. The chain uses TRBV20-1 and TRBJ2-1, with D maybe TRBD2 (7 bases). Germline-derived CDR1 and CDR2 are DFQATT and SNEGSKA (reference sequence). This CDR3 has 16 amino acids. Between the trimmed V and J ends, which lost 3 bases and 5 bases, there was a span of 20 bases. DNA of the CDR3: TGCAGTGCTAGCAGACTAACGGGGGGCTTGAACAATGAGCAGTTCTTC. It is translated as CSASRLTGGLNNEQFF.

In its sample, this clonotype was seen many times. The genes are TRBV2 and TRBJ2-3; 7 bases match TRBD1. V shed 8 bases and J 3 bases; nucleotides not matched to a gene: 5. The CDR3 has 13 residues. CDR1 is SNHLY and CDR2 is FYNNEI in the germline V gene. The DNA of the CDR3 is TGTGCCAGCCTCCGGGACAGAACAGATACGCAGTATTTT. Its translation is CASLRDRTDTQYF.

The rearrangement joins TRBV24-1 to TRBJ1-2, with a weak D call TRBD1 (6 bases). V was cut by 2 bases and J by 4 bases, with 19 bases left in between. The CDR3 totals 17 residues. CDR1 and CDR2 (germline): KGHDR, SFDVKD. The DNA for the CDR3 is TGTGCCACCAGTGATTCGGGCCTGGGGGGCTTCGGCTATGGCTACACCTTC. Translating gives CATSDSGLGGFGYGYTF.

This chain uses TRBV29-1 with TRBJ2-7, with TRBD2 matching 14 bases. Trimming removed 6 bases from V and 3 bases from J; junction bases left unmatched: 10. The CDR3 is 16 residues long. The germline V gene has CDR1 SQVTM and CDR2 ANQGSEA. The CDR3 reads CSVTGTSGSLVYEQYF. CDR3 in DNA: TGCAGCGTGACCGGGACTAGCGGGAGTCTTGTCTACGAGCAGTACTTC.

Many counts were recorded for this clonotype. V usage is TRBV12-3 or TRBV12-4 and J usage is TRBJ2-5; D is unclear. This CDR3 has 14 amino acids. Trimming pared 1 base from V and 4 bases from J, leaving 10 bases between. The CDR3: CASSLVHRRETQYF. The CDR3 DNA reads TGTGCCAGCAGTTTAGTCCACCGGCGAGAGACCCAGTACTTC.

This clonotype was recorded a few times. The chain joins TRBV4-1 to TRBJ1-4; 7 nucleotides agree with TRBD1. Trimming at V came to 3 bases and at J to 3 bases, leaving 4 bases not matched to a gene. Germline V gives CDR1 MGHRA, CDR2 YSYEKL. This CDR3 region has 15 residues. CDR3 in DNA: TGCGCCAGCAGCCACGAGGGACAGCCTAATGAAAAACTGTTTTTT. It encodes CASSHEGQPNEKLFF.

Of note for this clonotype: Just one base apart from a much larger clone, this may be a read error. This chain links TRBV7-9 with TRBJ2-3, with unresolved D. CDR1 is SEHNR and CDR2 is FQNEAQ in the germline V gene (reference sequence). The CDR3 is 13 residues long. The CDR3 loop reads CASSVAQRDTQYF. CDR3 bases: TGTGCCAGCAGCGTAGCACAGAGGGATACGCAGTATTTT. Supplemented by reference TRBV7-9 and TRBJ2-3, the full variable domain reads DTGVSQNPRHKITKRGQNVTFRCDPISEHNRLYWYRQTLGQGPEFLTYFQNEAQLEKSRLLSDRFSAERPKGSFSTLEIQRTEQGDSAMYLCASSVAQRDTQYFGPGTRLTVL.

This clonotype was detected only a few times. The gene calls are TRBV5-1 and TRBJ2-7; tentatively, D is TRBD2 (5 bases). CDR3 length: 14 amino acids. Trimming took 4 bases from V and 0 from J, leaving 11 bases between them. Germline V gene data show CDR1 as SGHRS and CDR2 as YFSETQ. CDR3: CASSVPSSSYEQYF. CDR3 DNA: TGCGCCAGCAGCGTGCCTAGCTCCTCCTACGAGCAGTACTTC.

The chain recombines TRBV6-6 with TRBJ2-3; TRBD2 might be the D (5 bases). The V gene lost 6 bases and the J gene lost 5 bases, with 21 bases spanning the gap. Germline V gene sequence: CDR1 MNHNY, CDR2 SVGAGI (reference sequence). CDR3 length: 16 amino acids. The CDR3 spells CASSLRLSRRGDTQYF. In nucleotides, the CDR3 is TGTGCCAGCAGCCTCCGTCTTTCCCGACGGGGAGATACGCAGTATTTT.

V usage is TRBV20-1 and J usage is TRBJ1-5; no definite D call. The ends were cut back, 3 bases at V and 3 bases at J, with 12 bases in the middle. The CDR3 covers 14 residues. Germline CDR1 DFQATT, CDR2 SNEGSKA (reference sequence). The CDR3 loop is CSARALELNQPQHF. CDR3 sequence (DNA): TGCAGTGCTAGGGCCCTGGAACTCAATCAGCCCCAGCATTTT.

This clonotype was seen at least ten times. The V gene is TRBV5-1, the J gene TRBJ2-7; TRBD1 aligns across 10 bases. The CDR3 totals 15 residues. Germline values: CDR1 SGHRS, CDR2 YFSETQ. V gave up 3 bases and J gave up 3 bases; unmatched junction bases: 6. The CDR3 loop reads CASSSSGTGVYEQYF. The CDR3 bases are TGCGCCAGCAGCTCGTCCGGGACAGGGGTCTACGAGCAGTACTTC.